This T cell receptor (beta chain) stems from a study of somatic mutations in cytotoxic T cells in rheumatoid arthritis. The overall study: At nearly 100% purity, some V beta antibody-stained T-cell populations were flow-sorted, and these included V beta1+ cells that were sequenced for TCRB.

Regarding the study as a whole: There were about an eighth of the roughly 65 patients in whom the largest CD8+ clone exceeded 20% of CD8+ cells.

For this clone: The antigen remains unidentified.

The CDR3 contains 15 residues. Trimming took 3 bases from V and 2 from J, leaving 14 bases between them. CDR1 is SEHNR, CDR2 FQNEAQ, per germline (reference sequence). Assay used: immunoSEQ multiplex PCR; TCRdb lists only in-frame clones, some missing. The sample yields approximately 20,000 clones, around 83% seen once. The sequence derives from a man aged 18 to 29 with rheumatoid arthritis. V is TRBV7-9 and J is TRBJ2-7; D possibly uses TRBD1 or TRBD2 (5 bases each). The sequencing sample was made of CD8+ T cells sorted from blood. The CDR3 reads CASSFPDGAAYEQYF. CDR3 DNA sequence: TGTGCCAGCAGCTTCCCGGACGGGGCCGCCTACGAGCAGTACTTC.